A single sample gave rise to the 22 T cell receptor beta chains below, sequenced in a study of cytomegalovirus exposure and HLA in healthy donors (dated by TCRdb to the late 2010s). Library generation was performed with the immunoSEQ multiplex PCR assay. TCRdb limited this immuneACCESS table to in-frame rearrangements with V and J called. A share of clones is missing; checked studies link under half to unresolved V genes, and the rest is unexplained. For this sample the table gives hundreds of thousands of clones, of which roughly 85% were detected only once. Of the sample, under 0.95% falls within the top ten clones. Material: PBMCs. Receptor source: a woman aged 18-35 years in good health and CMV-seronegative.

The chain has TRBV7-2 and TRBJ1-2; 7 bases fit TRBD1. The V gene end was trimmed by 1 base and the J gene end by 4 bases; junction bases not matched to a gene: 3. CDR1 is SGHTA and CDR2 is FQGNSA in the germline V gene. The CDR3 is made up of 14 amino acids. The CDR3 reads CASSLVQGVYGYTF. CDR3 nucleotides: TGTGCCAGCAGCTTAGTTCAGGGGGTCTATGGCTACACCTTC.

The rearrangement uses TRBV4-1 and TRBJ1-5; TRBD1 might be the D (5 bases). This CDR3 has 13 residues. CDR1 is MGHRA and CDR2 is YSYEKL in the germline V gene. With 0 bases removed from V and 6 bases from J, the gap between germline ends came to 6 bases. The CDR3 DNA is TGCGCCAGCAGCCAAGACGGGGGTCAGCCCCAGCATTTT. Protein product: CASSQDGGQPQHF.

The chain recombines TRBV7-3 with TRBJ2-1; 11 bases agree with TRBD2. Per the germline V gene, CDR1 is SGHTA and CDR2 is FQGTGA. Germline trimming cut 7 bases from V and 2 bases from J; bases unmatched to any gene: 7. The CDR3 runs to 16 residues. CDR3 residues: CASTIDSGRAYNEQFF. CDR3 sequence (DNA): TGTGCCAGCACCATAGATAGCGGGAGGGCCTACAATGAGCAGTTCTTC.

CDR3 coding DNA: TGTGCCAGTCAATTTCAAGCGGGAGTCTCCTACAATGAGCAGTTCTTC. The encoded protein is CASQFQAGVSYNEQFF. The V gene is TRBV2, the J gene TRBJ2-1, with 8 nucleotides matching TRBD2. This CDR3 is 16 amino acids long. Germline CDR1 is SNHLY and CDR2 is FYNNEI. V lost 9 bases to trimming and J lost 0 bases; unmatched junction nucleotides: 10.

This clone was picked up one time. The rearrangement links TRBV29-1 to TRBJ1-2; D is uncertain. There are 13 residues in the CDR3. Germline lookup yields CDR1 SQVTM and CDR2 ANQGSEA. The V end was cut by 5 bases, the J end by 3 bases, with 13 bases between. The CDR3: CSVLQKRDYGYTF. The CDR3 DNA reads TGCAGCGTTCTACAGAAGAGAGACTATGGCTACACCTTC.

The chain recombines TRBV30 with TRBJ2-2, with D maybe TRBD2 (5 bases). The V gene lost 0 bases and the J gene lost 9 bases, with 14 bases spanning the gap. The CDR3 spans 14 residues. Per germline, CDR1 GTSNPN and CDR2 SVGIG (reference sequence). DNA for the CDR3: TGTGCCTGGAGTGTACGAGCGGCCCGGCGGGAGCTGTTTTTT. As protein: CAWSVRAARRELFF.

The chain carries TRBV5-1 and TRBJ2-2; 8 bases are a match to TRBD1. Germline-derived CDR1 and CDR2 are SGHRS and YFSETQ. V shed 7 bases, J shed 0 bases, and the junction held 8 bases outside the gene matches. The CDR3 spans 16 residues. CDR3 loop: CASRDPGQANTGELFF. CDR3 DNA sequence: TGCGCCAGCCGAGACCCGGGACAGGCGAACACCGGGGAGCTGTTTTTT.

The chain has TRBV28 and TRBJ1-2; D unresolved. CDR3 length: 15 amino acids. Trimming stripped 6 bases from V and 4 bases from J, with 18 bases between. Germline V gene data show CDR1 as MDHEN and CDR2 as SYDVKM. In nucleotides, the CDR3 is TGTGCCAGCAGCTCCCCCGGGATTTTGGTCTATGGCTACACCTTC. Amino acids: CASSSPGILVYGYTF.

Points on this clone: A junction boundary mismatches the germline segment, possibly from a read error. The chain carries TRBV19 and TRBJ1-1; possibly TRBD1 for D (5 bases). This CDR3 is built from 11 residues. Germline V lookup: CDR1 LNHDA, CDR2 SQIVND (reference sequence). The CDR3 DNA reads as TGTGCCAGTGGGTCCGGGACTGGAGCTTTCTTT. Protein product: CASGSGTGAFF.

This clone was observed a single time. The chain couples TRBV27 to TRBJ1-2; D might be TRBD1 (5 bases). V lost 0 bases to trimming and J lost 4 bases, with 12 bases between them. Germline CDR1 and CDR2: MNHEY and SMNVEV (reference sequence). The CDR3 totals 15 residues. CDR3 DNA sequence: TGTGCCAGCAGTTTATCGCCAGGGTTCGGCTATGGCTACACCTTC. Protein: CASSLSPGFGYGYTF.

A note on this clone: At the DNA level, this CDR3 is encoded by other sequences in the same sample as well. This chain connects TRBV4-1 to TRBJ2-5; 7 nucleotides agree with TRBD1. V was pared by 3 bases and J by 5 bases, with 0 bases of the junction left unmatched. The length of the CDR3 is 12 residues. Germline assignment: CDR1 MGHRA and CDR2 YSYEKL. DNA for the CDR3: TGCGCCAGCAGCCAGGGACAGGAGACCCAGTACTTC. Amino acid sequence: CASSQGQETQYF.

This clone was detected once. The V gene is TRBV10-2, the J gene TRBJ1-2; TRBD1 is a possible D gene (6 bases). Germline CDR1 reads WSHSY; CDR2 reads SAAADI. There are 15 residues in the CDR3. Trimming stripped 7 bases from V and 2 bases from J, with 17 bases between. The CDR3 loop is CASTAGAFTNYGYTF. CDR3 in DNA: TGCGCCAGCACGGCAGGGGCCTTCACCAACTATGGCTACACCTTC.

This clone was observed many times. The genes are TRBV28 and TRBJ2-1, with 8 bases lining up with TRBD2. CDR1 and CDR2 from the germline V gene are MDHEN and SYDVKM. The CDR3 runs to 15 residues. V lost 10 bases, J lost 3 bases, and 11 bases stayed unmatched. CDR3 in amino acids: CATKAALAGYNEQFF. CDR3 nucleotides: TGTGCCACCAAAGCCGCCCTAGCGGGCTACAATGAGCAGTTCTTC. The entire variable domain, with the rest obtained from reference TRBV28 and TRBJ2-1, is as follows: DVKVTQSSRYLVKRTGEKVFLECVQDMDHENMFWYRQDPGLGLRLIYFSYDVKMKEKGDIPEGYSVSREKKERFSLILESASTNQTSMYLCATKAALAGYNEQFFGPGTRLTVL.

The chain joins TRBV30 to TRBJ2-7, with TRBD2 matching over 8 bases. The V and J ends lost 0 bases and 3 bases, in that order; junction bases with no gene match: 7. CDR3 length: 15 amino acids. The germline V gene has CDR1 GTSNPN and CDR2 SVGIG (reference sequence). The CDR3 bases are TGTGCCTGGAGTGTACCGGGGGGGGCAGGCTACGAGCAGTACTTC. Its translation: CAWSVPGGAGYEQYF.

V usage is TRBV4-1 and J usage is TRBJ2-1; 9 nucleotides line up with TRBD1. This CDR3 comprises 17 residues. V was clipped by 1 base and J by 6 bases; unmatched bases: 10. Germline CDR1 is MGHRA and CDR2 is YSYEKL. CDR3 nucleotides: TGCGCCAGCAGCCAAGGGGCTGTGGGACAGGGTCCCAATGAGCAGTTCTTC. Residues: CASSQGAVGQGPNEQFF.

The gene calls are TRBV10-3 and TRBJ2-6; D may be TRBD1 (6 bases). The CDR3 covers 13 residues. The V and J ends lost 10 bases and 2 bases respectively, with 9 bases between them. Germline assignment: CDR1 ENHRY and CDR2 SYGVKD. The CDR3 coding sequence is TGTGCCAACAGGGCTGCTGGGGCCAACGTCCTGACTTTC. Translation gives CANRAAGANVLTF.

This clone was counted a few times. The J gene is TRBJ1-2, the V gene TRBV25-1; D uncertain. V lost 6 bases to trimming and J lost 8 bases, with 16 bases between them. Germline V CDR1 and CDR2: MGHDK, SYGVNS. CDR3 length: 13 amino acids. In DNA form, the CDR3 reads TGTGCCAGCAGACCCAGAGGGCCTCAAGGCTACACCTTC. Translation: CASRPRGPQGYTF.

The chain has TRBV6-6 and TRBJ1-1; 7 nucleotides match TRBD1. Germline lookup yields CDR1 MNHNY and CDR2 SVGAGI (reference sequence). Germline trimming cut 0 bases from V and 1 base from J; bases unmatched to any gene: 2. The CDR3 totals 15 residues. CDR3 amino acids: CASSYSGTANTEAFF. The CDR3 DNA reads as TGTGCCAGCAGTTACTCGGGGACAGCGAACACTGAAGCTTTCTTT.

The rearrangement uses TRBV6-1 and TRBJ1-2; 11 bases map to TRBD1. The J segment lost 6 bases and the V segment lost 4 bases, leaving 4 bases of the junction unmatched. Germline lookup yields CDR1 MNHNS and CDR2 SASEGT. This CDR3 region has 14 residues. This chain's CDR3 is CASSADRGRNGYTF. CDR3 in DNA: TGTGCCAGCAGTGCGGACAGGGGGCGAAATGGCTACACCTTC.

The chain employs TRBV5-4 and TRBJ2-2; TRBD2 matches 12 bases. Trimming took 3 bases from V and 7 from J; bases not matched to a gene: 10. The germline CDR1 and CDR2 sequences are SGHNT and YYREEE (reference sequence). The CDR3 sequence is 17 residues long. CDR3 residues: CASSSYALAGGGGELFF. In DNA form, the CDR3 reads TGTGCCAGCAGCTCCTACGCACTAGCGGGAGGAGGCGGGGAGCTGTTTTTT.

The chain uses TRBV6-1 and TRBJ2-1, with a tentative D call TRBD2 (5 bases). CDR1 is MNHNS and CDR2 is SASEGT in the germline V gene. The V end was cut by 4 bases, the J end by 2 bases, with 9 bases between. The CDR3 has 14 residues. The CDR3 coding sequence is TGTGCCAGCAGTGGACTGGAGGCCTACAATGAGCAGTTCTTC. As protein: CASSGLEAYNEQFF.

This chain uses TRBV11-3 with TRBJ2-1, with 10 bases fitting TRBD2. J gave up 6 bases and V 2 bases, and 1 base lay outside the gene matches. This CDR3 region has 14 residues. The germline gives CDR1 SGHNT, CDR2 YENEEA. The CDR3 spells CASSLLAGVNEQFF. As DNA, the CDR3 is TGTGCCAGCAGCTTACTAGCGGGAGTCAATGAGCAGTTCTTC.